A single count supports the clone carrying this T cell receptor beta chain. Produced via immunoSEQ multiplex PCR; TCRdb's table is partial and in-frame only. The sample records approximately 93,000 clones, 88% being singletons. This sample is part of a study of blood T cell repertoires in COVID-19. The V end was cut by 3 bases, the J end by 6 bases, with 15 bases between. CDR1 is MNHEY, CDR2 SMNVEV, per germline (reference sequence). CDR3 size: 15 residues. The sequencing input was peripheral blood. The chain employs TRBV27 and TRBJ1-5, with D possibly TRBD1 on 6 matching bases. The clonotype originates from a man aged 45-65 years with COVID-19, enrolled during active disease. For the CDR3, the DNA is TGTGCCAGCAGTTTGGGGTATCAGGGGAGTCAGCCCCAGCATTTT. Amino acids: CASSLGYQGSQPQHF.